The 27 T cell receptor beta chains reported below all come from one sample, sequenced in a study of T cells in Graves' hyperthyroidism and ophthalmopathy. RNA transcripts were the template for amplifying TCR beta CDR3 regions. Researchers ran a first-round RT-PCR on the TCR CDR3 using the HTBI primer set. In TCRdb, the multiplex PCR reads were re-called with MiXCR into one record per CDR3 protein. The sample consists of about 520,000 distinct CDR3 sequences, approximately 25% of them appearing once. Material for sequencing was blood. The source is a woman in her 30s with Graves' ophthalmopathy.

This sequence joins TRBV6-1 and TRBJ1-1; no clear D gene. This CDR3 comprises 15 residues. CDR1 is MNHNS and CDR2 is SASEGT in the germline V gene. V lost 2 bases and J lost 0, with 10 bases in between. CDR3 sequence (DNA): TGTGCCAGCAGTGAACTATCGGTTATGAACACTGAAGCTTTCTTT. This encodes CASSELSVMNTEAFF.

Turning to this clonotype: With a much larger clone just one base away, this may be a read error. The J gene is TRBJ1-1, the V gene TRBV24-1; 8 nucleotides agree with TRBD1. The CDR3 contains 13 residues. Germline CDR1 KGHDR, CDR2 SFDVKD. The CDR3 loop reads CATSDVYRGEAVF. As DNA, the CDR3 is TGTGCCACCAGTGATGTATACAGGGGGGAAGCTGTCTTT.

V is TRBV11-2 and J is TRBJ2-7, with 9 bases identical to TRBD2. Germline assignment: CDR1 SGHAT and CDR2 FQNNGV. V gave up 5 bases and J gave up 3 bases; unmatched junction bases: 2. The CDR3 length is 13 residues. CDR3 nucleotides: TGTGCCAGCAGCAATAGCGGGAGCTACGAGCAGTACTTC. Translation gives CASSNSGSYEQYF.

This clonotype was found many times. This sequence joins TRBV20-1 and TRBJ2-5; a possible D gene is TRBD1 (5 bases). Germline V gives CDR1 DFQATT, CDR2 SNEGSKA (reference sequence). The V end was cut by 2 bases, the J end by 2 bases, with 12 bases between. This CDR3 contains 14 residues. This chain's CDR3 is CSARPLDSQETQYF. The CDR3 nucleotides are TGCAGTGCTAGACCCCTCGACAGTCAAGAGACCCAGTACTTC.

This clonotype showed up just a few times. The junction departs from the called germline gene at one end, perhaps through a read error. CDR3 sequence (DNA): TGCGCCAGCAGCCAGCCAGGGAACACTGGAGCTTTCTTT. Residues: CASSQPGNTGAFF. The rearrangement uses TRBV4-1 and TRBJ1-1, with D possibly being TRBD1 (5 bases). This CDR3 region has 13 residues. Germline V lookup: CDR1 MGHRA, CDR2 YSYEKL.

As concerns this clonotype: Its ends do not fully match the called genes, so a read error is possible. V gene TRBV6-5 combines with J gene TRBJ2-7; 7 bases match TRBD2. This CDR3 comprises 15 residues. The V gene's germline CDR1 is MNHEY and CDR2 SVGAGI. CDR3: CASSYWRENTYEQYF. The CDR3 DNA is TGTGCCAGTAGTTACTGGCGGGAGAACACCTACGAGCAGTACTTC.

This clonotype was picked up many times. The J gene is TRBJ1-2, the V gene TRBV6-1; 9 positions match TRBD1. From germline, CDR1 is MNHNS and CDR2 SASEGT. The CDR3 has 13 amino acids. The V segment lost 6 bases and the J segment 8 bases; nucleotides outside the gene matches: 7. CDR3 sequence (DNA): TGTGCCAGCAGCCGGACAGGGGAAAGGGGCTACACCTTC. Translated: CASSRTGERGYTF.

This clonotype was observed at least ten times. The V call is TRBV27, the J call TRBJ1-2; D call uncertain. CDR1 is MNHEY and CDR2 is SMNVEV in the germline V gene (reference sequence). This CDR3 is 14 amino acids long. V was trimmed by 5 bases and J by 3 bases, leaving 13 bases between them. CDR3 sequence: CASSPPRTDYGYTF. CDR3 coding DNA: TGTGCCAGCAGTCCACCCAGGACGGACTATGGCTACACCTTC.

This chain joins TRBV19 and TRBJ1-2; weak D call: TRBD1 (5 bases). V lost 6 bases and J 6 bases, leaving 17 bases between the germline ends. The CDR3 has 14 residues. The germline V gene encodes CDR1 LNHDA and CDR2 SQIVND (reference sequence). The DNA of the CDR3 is TGTGCCAGTAGGGTACGAGGGGTCTCTAATGGCTACACCTTC. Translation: CASRVRGVSNGYTF.

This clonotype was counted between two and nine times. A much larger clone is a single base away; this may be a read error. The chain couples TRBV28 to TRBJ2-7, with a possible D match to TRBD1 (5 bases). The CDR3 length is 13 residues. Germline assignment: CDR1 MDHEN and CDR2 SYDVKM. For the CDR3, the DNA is TGTGCCAGCAGTTTAAGGGGAACCTACGAGCAGCACTTC. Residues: CASSLRGTYEQHF.

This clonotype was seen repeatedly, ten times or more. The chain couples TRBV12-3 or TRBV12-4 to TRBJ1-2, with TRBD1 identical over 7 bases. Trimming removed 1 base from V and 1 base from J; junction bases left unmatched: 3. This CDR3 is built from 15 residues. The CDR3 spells CASSLEGAGNYGYTF. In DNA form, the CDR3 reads TGTGCCAGCAGTTTAGAGGGGGCTGGTAACTATGGCTACACCTTC.

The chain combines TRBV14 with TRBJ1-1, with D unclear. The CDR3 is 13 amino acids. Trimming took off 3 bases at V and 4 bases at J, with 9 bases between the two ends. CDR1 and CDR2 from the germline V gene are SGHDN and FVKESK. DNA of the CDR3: TGTGCCAGCAGCCACCTGGGCGTCACTGAAGCTTTCTTT. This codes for CASSHLGVTEAFF.

This chain's CDR3 is CASRGAVQPQHF. The CDR3 nucleotides read TGTGCCAGCCGGGGAGCGGTACAGCCCCAGCATTTT. V usage is TRBV12-3 or TRBV12-4 and J usage is TRBJ1-5; no firm D call. V shed 8 bases and J shed 7 bases, with 12 bases lying between them. The CDR3 loop spans 12 amino acids.

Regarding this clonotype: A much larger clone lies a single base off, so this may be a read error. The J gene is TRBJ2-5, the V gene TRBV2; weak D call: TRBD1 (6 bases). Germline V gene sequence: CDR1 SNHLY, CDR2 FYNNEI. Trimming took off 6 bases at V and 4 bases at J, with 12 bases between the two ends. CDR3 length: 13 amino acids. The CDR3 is CASSEGDRETQYF. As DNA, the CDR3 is TGTGCCAGCAGCGAGGGGGATAGAGAGACCCAGTACTTC.

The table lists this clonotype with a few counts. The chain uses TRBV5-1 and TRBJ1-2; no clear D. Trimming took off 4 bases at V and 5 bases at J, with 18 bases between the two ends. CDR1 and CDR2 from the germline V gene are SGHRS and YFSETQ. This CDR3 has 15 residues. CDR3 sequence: CASSLRQGSDYGYTF. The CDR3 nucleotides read TGCGCCAGCAGCCTCCGCCAAGGATCGGATTATGGCTACACCTTC. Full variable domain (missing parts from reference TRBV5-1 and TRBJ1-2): KAGVTQTPRYLIKTRGQQVTLSCSPISGHRSVSWYQQTPGQGLQFLFEYFSETQRNKGNFPGRFSGRQFSNSRSEMNVSTLELGDSALYLCASSLRQGSDYGYTFGSGTRLTVV.

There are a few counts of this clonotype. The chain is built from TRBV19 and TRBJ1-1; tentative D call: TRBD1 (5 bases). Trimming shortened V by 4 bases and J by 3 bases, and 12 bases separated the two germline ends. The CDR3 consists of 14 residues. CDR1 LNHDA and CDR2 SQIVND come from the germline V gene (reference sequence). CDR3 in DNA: TGTGCCAGTAGTAACCAGGGTTGGGACACTGAAGCTTTCTTT. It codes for CASSNQGWDTEAFF.

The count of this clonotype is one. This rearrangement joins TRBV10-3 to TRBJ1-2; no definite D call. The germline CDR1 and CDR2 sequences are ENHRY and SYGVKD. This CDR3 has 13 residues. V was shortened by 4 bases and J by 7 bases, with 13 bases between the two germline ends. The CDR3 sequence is CAISVFGEAGYTF. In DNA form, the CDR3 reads TGTGCCATCAGTGTTTTTGGGGAGGCTGGCTACACCTTC.

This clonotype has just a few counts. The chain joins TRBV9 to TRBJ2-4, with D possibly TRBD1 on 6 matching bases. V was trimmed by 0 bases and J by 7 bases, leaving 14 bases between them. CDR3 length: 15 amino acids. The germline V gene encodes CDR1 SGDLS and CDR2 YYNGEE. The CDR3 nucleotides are TGTGCCAGCAGCGTAGGAGGGGGTGAAAGGAACATTCAGTACTTC. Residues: CASSVGGGERNIQYF.

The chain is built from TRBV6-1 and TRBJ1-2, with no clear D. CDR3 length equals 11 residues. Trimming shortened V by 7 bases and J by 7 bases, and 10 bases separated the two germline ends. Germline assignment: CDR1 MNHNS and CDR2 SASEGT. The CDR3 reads CASKGPSGYTF. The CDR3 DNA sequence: TGTGCCAGCAAAGGGCCCTCTGGCTACACCTTC.

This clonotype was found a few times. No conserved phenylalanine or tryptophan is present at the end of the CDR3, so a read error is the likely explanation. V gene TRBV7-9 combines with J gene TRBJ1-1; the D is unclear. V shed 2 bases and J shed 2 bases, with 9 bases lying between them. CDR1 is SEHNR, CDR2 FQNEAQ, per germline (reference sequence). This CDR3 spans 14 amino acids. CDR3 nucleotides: TGTGCCAGCAGCTTACAGGACTTCAACACTGAAGCTTTCCTT. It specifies CASSLQDFNTEAFL.

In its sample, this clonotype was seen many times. The CDR3 coding sequence is TGTGCCAGCAGTTTCGGGACTAGCGCCCACGAGCAGTACTTC. Encoded protein: CASSFGTSAHEQYF. V usage is TRBV6-2 or TRBV6-3 and J usage is TRBJ2-7; 10 bases align to TRBD2. V trimming: 4 bases; J trimming: 5 bases; junction bases outside the gene matches: 5. The CDR3 spans 14 residues. Germline V gene data show CDR1 as MNHEY and CDR2 as SVGEGT.

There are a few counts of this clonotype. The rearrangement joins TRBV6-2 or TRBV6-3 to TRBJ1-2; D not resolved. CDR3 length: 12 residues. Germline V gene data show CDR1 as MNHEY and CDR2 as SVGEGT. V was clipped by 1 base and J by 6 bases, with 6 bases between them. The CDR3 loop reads CASSYWQDGYTF. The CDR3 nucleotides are TGTGCCAGCAGTTACTGGCAGGATGGCTACACCTTC.

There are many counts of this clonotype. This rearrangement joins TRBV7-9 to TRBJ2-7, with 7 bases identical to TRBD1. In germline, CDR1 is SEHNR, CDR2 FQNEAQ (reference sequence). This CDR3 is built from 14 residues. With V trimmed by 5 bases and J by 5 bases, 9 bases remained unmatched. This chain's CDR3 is CASSTATGINEQYF. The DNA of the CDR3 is TGTGCCAGCAGCACGGCGACAGGGATAAACGAGCAGTACTTC. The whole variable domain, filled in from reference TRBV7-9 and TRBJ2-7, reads DTGVSQNPRHKITKRGQNVTFRCDPISEHNRLYWYRQTLGQGPEFLTYFQNEAQLEKSRLLSDRFSAERPKGSFSTLEIQRTEQGDSAMYLCASSTATGINEQYFGPGTRLTVT.

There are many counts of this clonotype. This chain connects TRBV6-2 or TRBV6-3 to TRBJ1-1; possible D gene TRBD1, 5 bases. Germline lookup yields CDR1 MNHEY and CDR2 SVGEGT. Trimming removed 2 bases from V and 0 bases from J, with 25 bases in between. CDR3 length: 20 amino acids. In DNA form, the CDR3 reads TGTGCCAGCAGTTACGGGCCTGGATGGGTTCGGGGCGGGATGAACACTGAAGCTTTCTTT. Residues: CASSYGPGWVRGGMNTEAFF.

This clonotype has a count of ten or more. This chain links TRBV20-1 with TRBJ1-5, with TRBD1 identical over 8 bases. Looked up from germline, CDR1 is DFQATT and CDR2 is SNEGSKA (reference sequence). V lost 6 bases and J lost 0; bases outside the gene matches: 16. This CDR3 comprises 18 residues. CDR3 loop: CSAHGQGVMSNSNQPQHF. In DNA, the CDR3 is TGCAGTGCCCATGGACAGGGCGTAATGTCGAATAGCAATCAGCCCCAGCATTTT.

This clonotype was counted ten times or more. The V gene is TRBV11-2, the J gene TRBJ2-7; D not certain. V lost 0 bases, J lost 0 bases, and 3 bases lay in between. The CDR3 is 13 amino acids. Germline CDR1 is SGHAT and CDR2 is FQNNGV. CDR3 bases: TGTGCCAGCAGCTTAGACCCCTCCTACGAGCAGTACTTC. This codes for CASSLDPSYEQYF.

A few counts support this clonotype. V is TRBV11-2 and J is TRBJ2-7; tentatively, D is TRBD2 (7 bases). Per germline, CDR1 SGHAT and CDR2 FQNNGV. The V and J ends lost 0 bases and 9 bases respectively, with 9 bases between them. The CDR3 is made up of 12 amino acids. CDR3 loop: CASSLDGGAQYF. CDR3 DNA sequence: TGTGCCAGCAGCTTAGATGGGGGGGCGCAGTACTTC.